The present entry profiles one TCR beta chain with its context. Its antigen is still unknown. The germline gene is not matched at one end of the junction; a read error may be the cause. It was with 60 Vbeta and 13 Jbeta primers that the PCR ran. Some clones are missing from TCRdb's copy, which holds only in-frame ones; the method was immunoSEQ multiplex PCR. The data contain about 160,000 clones, over 75% of them singletons. The data originate from a study of cytomegalovirus exposure and HLA in healthy donors. Notes on the study in general: Earlier analysis looked at TCR beta V segments, and most were productive about 87% or about 30% of the time.

CDR1 is SEHNR, CDR2 FQNEAQ, per germline (reference sequence). There are 12 residues in the CDR3. This receptor was taken from a woman aged 45-65 years in good health and CMV-seropositive. V gene TRBV7-9 combines with J gene TRBJ2-1; 8 bases are shared with TRBD2. The sequenced material came from PBMCs. In DNA, the CDR3 is TGTTCCAGCAGCGCCGGGAGGGATGAGCAGTTCTTC. Translation gives CSSSAGRDEQFF.